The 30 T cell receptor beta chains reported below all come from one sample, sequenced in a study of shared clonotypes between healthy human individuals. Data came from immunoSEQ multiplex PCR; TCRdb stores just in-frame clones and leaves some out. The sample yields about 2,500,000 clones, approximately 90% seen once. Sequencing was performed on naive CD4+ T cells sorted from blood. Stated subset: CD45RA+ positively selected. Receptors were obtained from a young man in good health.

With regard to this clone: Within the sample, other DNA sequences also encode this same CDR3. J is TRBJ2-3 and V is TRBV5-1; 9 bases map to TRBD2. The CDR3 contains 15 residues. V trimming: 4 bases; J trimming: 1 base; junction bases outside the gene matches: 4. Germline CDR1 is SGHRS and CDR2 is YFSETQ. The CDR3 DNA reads TGCGCCAGCAGCCTGTGGACTAGCGGCACAGATACGCAGTATTTT. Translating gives CASSLWTSGTDTQYF.

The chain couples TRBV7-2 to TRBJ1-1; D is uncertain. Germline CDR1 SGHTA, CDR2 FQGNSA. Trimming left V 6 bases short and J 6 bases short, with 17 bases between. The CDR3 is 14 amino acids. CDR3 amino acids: CASRSPSQRAEAFF. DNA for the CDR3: TGTGCCAGCAGATCTCCATCTCAGCGCGCTGAAGCTTTCTTT. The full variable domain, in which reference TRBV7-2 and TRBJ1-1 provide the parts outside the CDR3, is GAGVSQSPSNKVTEKGKDVELRCDPISGHTALYWYRQSLGQGLEFLIYFQGNSAPDKSGLPSDRFSAERTGGSVSTLTIQRTQQEDSAVYLCASRSPSQRAEAFFGQGTRLTVV.

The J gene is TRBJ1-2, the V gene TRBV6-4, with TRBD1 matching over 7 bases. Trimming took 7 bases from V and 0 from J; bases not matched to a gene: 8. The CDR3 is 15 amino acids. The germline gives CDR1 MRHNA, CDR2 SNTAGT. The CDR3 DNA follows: TGTGCCAGCAAACCAACGGGACAGACTAACTATGGCTACACCTTC. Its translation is CASKPTGQTNYGYTF.

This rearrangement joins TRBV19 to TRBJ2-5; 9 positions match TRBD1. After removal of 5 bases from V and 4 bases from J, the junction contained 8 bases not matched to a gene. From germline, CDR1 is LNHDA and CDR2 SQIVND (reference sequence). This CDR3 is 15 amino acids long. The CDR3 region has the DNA TGTGCCAGTAGTGCCCTGGGACAGGGAGGAGAGACCCAGTACTTC. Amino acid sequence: CASSALGQGGETQYF.

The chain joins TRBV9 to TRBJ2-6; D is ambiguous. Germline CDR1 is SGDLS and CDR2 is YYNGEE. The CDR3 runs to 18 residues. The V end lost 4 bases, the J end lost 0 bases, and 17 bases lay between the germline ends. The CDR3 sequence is CASSPHRSSFSGANVLTF. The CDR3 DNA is TGTGCCAGCAGCCCCCATAGAAGTTCTTTCTCTGGGGCCAACGTCCTGACTTTC.

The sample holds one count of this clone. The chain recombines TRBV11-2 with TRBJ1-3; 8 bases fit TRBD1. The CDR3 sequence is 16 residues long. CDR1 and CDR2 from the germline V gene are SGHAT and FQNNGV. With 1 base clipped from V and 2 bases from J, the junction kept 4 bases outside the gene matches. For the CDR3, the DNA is TGTGCCAGCAGCTTAGCAGGGGGCGTAACTGGAAACACCATATATTTT. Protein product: CASSLAGGVTGNTIYF.

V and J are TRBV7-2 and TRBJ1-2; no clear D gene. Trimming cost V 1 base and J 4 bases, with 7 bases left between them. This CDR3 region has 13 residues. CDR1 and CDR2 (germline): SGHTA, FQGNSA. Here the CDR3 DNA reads TGTGCCAGCAGCTTAGGGGGTACCTATGGCTACACCTTC. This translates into CASSLGGTYGYTF.

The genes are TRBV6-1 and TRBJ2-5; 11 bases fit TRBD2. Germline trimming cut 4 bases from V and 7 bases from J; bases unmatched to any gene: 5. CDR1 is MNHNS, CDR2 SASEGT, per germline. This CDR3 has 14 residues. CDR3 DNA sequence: TGTGCCAGCAGTGTCGGGACTAGCGGCGGGACCCAGTACTTC. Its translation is CASSVGTSGGTQYF.

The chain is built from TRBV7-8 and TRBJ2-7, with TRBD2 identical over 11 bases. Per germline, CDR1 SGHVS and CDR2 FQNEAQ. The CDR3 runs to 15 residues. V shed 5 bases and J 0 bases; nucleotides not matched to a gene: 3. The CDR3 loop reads CASSRTSGFSYEQYF. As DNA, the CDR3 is TGTGCCAGCAGCCGGACTAGCGGGTTCTCCTACGAGCAGTACTTC.

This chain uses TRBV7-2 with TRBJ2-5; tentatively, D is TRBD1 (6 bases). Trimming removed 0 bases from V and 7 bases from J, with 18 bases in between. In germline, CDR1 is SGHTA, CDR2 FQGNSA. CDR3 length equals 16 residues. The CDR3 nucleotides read TGTGCCAGCAGCTTAGCTACTCCAAAAGAAGGGGGGACCCAGTACTTC. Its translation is CASSLATPKEGGTQYF.

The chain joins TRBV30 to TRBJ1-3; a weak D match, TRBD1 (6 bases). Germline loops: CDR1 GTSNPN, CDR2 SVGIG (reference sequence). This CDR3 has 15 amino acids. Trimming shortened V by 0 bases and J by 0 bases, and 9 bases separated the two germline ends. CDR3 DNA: TGTGCCTGGAGTGTGGGGGCAGTCTCTGGAAACACCATATATTTT. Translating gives CAWSVGAVSGNTIYF.

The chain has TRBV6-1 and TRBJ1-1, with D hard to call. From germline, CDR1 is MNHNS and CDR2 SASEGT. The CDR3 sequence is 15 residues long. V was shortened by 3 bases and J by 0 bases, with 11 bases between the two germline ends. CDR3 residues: CASSDVGSLNTEAFF. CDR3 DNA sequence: TGTGCCAGCAGTGATGTAGGCAGTTTGAACACTGAAGCTTTCTTT.

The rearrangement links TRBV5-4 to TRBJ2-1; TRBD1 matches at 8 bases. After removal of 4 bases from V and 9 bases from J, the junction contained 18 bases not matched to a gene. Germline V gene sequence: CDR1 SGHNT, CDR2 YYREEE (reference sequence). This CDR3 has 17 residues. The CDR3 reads CASSPNPRTGYGVEQFF. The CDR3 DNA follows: TGTGCCAGCAGCCCAAATCCCCGGACAGGGTACGGTGTTGAGCAGTTCTTC.

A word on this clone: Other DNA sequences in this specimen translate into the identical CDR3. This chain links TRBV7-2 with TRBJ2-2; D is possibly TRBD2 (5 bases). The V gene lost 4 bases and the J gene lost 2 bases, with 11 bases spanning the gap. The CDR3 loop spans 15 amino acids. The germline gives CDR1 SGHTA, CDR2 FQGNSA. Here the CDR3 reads CASSSRGRNTGELFF. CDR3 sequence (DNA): TGTGCCAGCAGCTCTAGAGGGAGAAACACCGGGGAGCTGTTTTTT.

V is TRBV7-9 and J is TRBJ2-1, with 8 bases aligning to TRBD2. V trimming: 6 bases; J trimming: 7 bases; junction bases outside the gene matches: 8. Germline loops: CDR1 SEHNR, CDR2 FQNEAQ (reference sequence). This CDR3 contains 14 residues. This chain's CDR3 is CASSLSTSVNEQFF. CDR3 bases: TGTGCCAGCAGTCTCTCGACTAGCGTAAATGAGCAGTTCTTC.

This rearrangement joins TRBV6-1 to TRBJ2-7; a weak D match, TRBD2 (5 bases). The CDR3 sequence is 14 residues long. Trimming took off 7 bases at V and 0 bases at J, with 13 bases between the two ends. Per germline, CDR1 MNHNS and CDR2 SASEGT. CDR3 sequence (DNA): TGTGCCAGCATATCGGAGGAGGACTCCTACGAGCAGTACTTC. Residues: CASISEEDSYEQYF.

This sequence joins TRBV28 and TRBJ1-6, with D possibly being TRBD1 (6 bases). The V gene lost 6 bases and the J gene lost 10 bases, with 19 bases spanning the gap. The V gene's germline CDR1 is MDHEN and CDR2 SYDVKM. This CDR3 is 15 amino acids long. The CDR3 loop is CASSLRTGNQSPLHF. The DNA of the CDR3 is TGTGCCAGCAGCCTTAGAACAGGGAATCAATCACCCCTCCACTTT.

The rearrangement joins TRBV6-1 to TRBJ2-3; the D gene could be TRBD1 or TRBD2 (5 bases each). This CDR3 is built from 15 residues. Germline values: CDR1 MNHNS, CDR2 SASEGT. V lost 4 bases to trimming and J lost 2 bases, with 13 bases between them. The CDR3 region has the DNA TGTGCCAGCAGTGTCTCCGGGACCTTCACAGATACGCAGTATTTT. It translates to CASSVSGTFTDTQYF.

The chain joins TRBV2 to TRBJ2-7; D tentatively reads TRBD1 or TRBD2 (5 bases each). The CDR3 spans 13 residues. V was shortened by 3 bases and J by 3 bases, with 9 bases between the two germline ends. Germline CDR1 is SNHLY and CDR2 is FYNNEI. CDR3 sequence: CASSDGANYEQYF. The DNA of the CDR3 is TGTGCCAGCAGTGACGGGGCAAACTACGAGCAGTACTTC.

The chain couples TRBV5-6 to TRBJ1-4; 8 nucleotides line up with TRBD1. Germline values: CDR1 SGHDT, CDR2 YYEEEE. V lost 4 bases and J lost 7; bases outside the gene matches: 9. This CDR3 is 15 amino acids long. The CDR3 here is CASSPGTGYIEKLFF. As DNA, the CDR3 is TGTGCCAGCAGCCCAGGGACAGGTTACATTGAAAAACTGTTTTTT.

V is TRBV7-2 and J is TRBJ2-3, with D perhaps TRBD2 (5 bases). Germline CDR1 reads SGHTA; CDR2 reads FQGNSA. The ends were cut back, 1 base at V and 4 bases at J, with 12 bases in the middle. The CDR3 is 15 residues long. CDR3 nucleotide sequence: TGTGCCAGCAGCTTAGAGGGAGTAGCCCCAGATACGCAGTATTTT. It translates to CASSLEGVAPDTQYF.

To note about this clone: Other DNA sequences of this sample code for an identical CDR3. This CDR3 reads CAWSVGGKSYEQYF. In DNA form, the CDR3 reads TGTGCCTGGAGTGTTGGGGGCAAGTCCTACGAGCAGTACTTC. V and J are TRBV30 and TRBJ2-7, with D maybe TRBD1 (6 bases). The CDR3 is 14 amino acids. The germline V gene encodes CDR1 GTSNPN and CDR2 SVGIG (reference sequence). V was shortened by 0 bases and J by 1 base, with 10 bases between the two germline ends. The whole variable domain, filled in from reference TRBV30 and TRBJ2-7, reads SQTIHQWPATLVQPVGSPLSLECTVEGTSNPNLYWYRQAAGRGLQLLFYSVGIGQISSEVPQNLSASRPQDRQFILSSKKLLLSDSGFYLCAWSVGGKSYEQYFGPGTRLTVT.

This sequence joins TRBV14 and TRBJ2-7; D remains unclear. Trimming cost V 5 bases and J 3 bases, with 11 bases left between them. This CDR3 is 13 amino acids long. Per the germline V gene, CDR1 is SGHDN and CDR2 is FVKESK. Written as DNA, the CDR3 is TGTGCCAGCAGCTTCATATACCACTACGAGCAGTACTTC. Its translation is CASSFIYHYEQYF. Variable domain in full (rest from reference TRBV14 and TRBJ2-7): EAGVTQFPSHSVIEKGQTVTLRCDPISGHDNLYWYRRVMGKEIKFLLHFVKESKQDESGMPNNRFLAERTGGTYSTLKVQPAELEDSGVYFCASSFIYHYEQYFGPGTRLTVT.

CDR3 coding DNA: TGTGCCACGCTCGGCCAGGGGAGCTCCTACGAGCAGTACTTC. The encoded protein is CATLGQGSSYEQYF. V is TRBV28 and J is TRBJ2-7; D is possibly TRBD1 (6 bases). The CDR3 is 14 amino acids. CDR1 and CDR2 (germline): MDHEN, SYDVKM. V lost 10 bases and J lost 0, with 16 bases in between.

CDR3 bases: TGTGCCAGCAGCTTAGACCTGACTAGCGGCACAGATACGCAGTATTTT. Translated, it gives CASSLDLTSGTDTQYF. The J gene is TRBJ2-3, the V gene TRBV7-9; 8 positions match TRBD2. CDR1 and CDR2 (germline): SEHNR, FQNEAQ (reference sequence). After removal of 1 base from V and 1 base from J, the junction contained 4 bases not matched to a gene. This CDR3 spans 16 amino acids.

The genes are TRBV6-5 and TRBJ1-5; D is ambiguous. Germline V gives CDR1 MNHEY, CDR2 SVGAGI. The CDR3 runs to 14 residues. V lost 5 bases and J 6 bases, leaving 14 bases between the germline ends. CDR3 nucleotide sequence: TGTGCCAGCAGTACGGCAAGGGATGGTCAGCCCCAGCATTTT. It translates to CASSTARDGQPQHF.

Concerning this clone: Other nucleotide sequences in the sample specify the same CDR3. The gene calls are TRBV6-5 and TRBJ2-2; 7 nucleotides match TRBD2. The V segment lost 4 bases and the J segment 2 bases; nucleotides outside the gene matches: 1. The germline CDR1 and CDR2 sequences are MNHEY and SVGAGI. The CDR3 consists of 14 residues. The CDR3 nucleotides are TGTGCCAGCAGTTCTAGCGGAAACACCGGGGAGCTGTTTTTT. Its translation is CASSSSGNTGELFF.

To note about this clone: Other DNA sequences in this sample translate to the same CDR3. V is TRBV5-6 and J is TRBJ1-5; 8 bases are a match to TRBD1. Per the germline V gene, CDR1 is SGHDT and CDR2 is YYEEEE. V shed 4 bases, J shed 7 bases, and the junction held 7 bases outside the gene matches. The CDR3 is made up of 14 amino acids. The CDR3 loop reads CASSLGQGSQPQHF. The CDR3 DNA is TGTGCCAGCAGCCTAGGACAGGGAAGCCAGCCCCAGCATTTT. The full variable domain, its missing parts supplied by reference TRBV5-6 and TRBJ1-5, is DAGVTQSPTHLIKTRGQQVTLRCSPKSGHDTVSWYQQALGQGPQFIFQYYEEEERQRGNFPDRFSGHQFPNYSSELNVNALLLGDSALYLCASSLGQGSQPQHFGDGTRLSIL.

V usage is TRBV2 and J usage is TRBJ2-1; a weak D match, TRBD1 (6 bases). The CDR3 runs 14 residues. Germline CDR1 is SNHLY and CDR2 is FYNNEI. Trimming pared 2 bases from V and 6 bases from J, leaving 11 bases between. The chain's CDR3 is CASSENRAGNEQFF. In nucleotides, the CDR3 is TGTGCCAGCAGTGAAAACAGGGCAGGCAATGAGCAGTTCTTC.

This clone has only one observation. DNA of the CDR3: TGTGCCAGCAGCTTCGGGACAGGGGGCGCGGGAGAGACCCAGTACTTC. Protein sequence: CASSFGTGGAGETQYF. The chain links TRBV11-3 to TRBJ2-5, with 12 bases matching TRBD1. CDR1 SGHNT and CDR2 YENEEA come from the germline V gene. V lost 3 bases, J lost 4 bases, and 6 bases stayed unmatched. The CDR3 has 16 residues.